Sequencing of this T cell receptor (beta chain) was carried out in a study of shared T cell receptors in the human thymus. Using immunoSEQ multiplex PCR, the repertoire was profiled, and TCRdb retains in-frame clones only, with some absent. The top ten hold over 0.008% of the sample, which has about 660,000 clones, about 90% seen once. The CDR3 sequence is 15 residues long. Germline values: CDR1 SGDLS, CDR2 YYNGEE. After removal of 3 bases from V and 5 bases from J, the junction contained 7 bases not matched to a gene. The data also belong to a second study, concerning human thymus T cells.

Sequencing used thymocytes. This rearrangement joins TRBV9 to TRBJ2-5; TRBD1 matches 10 bases. The TCR comes from a boy less than two years old with a congenital heart defect. The CDR3 nucleotides are TGTGCCAGCAGCGGACGGGACAGGGGAGGGGAGACCCAGTACTTC. Protein product: CASSGRDRGGETQYF.